This T cell receptor beta chain came from a study of T cells in Graves' hyperthyroidism and ophthalmopathy. Over 18 months, lack of ophthalmopathy progression marked Graves' hyperthyroidism as stable. Together with thyroid ultrasound, orbital computed tomography, serum thyroxine and TRAb, clinical symptoms were used for diagnoses. This CDR3 spans 13 amino acids. In germline, CDR1 is SGHTA, CDR2 FQGNSA. With V trimmed by 7 bases and J by 2 bases, 3 bases remained unmatched. Amplified TCR beta CDR3 regions derived from RNA transcripts. The HTBI primer set served for first-round RT-PCR of the TCR CDR3. TCRdb itself ran the multiplex PCR reads through MiXCR, one entry per CDR3 protein. The top ten hold roughly 8.2% of the sample, which has just over 550,000 distinct CDR3 sequences, under 60% seen once. Many counts were recorded for this clonotype.

Material for sequencing was peripheral blood or thyroid tissue (not recorded which). This chain uses TRBV7-2 with TRBJ1-2; 8 bases agree with TRBD1. The clonotype comes from a woman aged 18-29 years with Graves' hyperthyroidism. The CDR3 spells CASTQGENYGYTF. DNA for the CDR3: TGTGCCAGCACACAGGGGGAAAACTATGGCTACACCTTC.